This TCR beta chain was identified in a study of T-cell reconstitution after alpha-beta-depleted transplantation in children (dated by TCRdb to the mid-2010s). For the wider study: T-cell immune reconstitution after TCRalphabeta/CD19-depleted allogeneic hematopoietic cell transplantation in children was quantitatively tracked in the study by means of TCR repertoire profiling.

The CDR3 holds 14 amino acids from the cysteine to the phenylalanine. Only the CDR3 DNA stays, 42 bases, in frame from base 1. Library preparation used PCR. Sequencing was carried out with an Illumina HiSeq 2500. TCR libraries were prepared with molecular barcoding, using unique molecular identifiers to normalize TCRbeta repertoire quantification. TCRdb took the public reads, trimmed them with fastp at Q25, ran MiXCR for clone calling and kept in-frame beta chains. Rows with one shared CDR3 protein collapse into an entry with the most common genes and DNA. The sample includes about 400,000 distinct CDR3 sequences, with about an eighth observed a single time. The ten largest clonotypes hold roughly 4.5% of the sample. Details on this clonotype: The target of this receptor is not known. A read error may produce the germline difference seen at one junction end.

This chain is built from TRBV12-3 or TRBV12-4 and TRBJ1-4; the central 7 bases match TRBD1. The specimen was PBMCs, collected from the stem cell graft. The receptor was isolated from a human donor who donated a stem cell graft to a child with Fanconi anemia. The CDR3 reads CASSLNRGTEELFF. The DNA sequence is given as TGTGCCAGCAGTTTAAACAGGGGCACTGAAGAACTGTTTTTT.